This T cell receptor (beta chain) was obtained from a study of T cells in Graves' hyperthyroidism and ophthalmopathy. This clonotype was seen a handful of times. Amplified TCR beta CDR3 regions derived from RNA transcripts. The HTBI primer set served for first-round RT-PCR of the TCR CDR3. TCRdb recomputed calls from the multiplex PCR reads with MiXCR, one row per CDR3 protein. The profile shows about 260,000 distinct CDR3 sequences, about 25% of them singletons. Germline V lookup: CDR1 SGHTA, CDR2 FQGNSA. V shed 5 bases and J 2 bases; nucleotides not matched to a gene: 7. The CDR3 is 15 residues long.

The receptor was isolated from a man aged 35-49 years with Graves' hyperthyroidism that later progressed to Graves' ophthalmopathy. V gene TRBV7-2 combines with J gene TRBJ1-2, with 8 bases that match TRBD1. The sample consisted of blood. The CDR3, as DNA: TGTGCCAGCAGCGAGCCGGACAGGGCAAACTATGGCTACACCTTC. Protein: CASSEPDRANYGYTF. Using reference TRBV7-2 and TRBJ1-2 for the parts outside the CDR3, the full variable domain is GAGVSQSPSNKVTEKGKDVELRCDPISGHTALYWYRQSLGQGLEFLIYFQGNSAPDKSGLPSDRFSAERTGGSVSTLTIQRTQQEDSAVYLCASSEPDRANYGYTFGSGTRLTVV.